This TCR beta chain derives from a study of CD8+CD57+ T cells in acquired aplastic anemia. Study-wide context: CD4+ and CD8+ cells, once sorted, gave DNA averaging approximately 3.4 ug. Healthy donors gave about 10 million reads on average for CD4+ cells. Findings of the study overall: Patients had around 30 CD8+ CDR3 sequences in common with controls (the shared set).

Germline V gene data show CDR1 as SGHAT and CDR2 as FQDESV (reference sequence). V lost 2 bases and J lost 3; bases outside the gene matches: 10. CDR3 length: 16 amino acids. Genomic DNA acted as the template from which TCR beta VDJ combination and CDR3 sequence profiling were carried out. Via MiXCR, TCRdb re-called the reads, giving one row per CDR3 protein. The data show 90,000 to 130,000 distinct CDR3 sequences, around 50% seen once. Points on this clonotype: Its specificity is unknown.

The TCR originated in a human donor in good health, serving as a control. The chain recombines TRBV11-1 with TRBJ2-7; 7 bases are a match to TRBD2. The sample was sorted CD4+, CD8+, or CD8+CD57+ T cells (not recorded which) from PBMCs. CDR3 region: CASSLPGGIGRYEQYF. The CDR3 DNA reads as TGTGCCAGCAGCTTACCCGGGGGGATTGGGCGCTACGAGCAGTACTTC.